This passage covers 15 T cell receptor beta chains from one sample sequenced in a study of identical twins. TCRdb fed the 5' RACE reads into MiXCR, producing one record per CDR3 protein. The sample lists about 530,000 distinct CDR3 sequences, under 25% occurring once. This same sample was also taken into another study, of yellow fever vaccine responses in identical twins.

Sequenced: CD4+ T cells sorted from blood. Every receptor here comes from a woman between 18 and 29 years old in good health.

The chain combines TRBV4-1 with TRBJ2-7; TRBD1 matches 9 bases. V gave up 1 base and J gave up 3 bases; unmatched junction bases: 7. The CDR3 is made up of 16 amino acids. The germline gives CDR1 MGHRA, CDR2 YSYEKL. CDR3 nucleotide sequence: TGCGCCAGCAGCCAAGTACCGGGACAGGGTGTCTACGAGCAGTACGTC. Residues: CASSQVPGQGVYEQYV.

This clonotype was seen a few times. The V and J genes are TRBV5-1 and TRBJ2-1; 11 bases match TRBD2. This CDR3 has 16 amino acids. V lost 3 bases, J lost 4 bases, and 6 bases stayed unmatched. Germline values: CDR1 SGHRS, CDR2 YFSETQ. Here the CDR3 DNA reads TGCGCCAGCAGCTCCGTGATAGCGGGAGGGTACAATGAGCAGTTCTTC. Translating it yields CASSSVIAGGYNEQFF.

DNA of the CDR3: TGTGCCACCAGCAGAGAACCCGGGACAGGAAACTACGAGCAGTACTTC. This translates into CATSREPGTGNYEQYF. The chain carries TRBV15 and TRBJ2-7; 8 bases agree with TRBD1. V trimming: 0 bases; J trimming: 3 bases; junction bases outside the gene matches: 7. The CDR3 has 16 amino acids. Germline CDR1 reads LNHNV; CDR2 reads YYDKDF (reference sequence). Full variable domain (rest looked up from reference TRBV15 and TRBJ2-7): DAMVIQNPRYQVTQFGKPVTLSCSQTLNHNVMYWYQQKSSQAPKLLFHYYDKDFNNEADTPDNFQSRRPNTSFCFLDIRSPGLGDTAMYLCATSREPGTGNYEQYFGPGTRLTVT.

The chain employs TRBV20-1 and TRBJ2-7; 10 nucleotides align to TRBD1. Losses at the gene ends were 3 bases for V and 4 bases for J; bases not matched to a gene: 9. Germline lookup yields CDR1 DFQATT and CDR2 SNEGSKA (reference sequence). This CDR3 comprises 15 residues. The CDR3 DNA reads TGCAGTGCTAGCGACGGACAGGGGGTAAGGTACGAGCAGTACTTC. It codes for CSASDGQGVRYEQYF.

This rearrangement joins TRBV7-9 to TRBJ2-2; 8 bases agree with TRBD2. J was trimmed by 3 bases and V by 5 bases; bases with no gene match: 8. Germline loops: CDR1 SEHNR, CDR2 FQNEAQ (reference sequence). The CDR3 is 16 residues long. CDR3 in amino acids: CASSGPGTSDTGELFF. In DNA, the CDR3 is TGTGCCAGCAGCGGGCCCGGGACTAGTGACACCGGGGAGCTGTTTTTT. The full variable domain, rest sourced from reference TRBV7-9 and TRBJ2-2, is DTGVSQNPRHKITKRGQNVTFRCDPISEHNRLYWYRQTLGQGPEFLTYFQNEAQLEKSRLLSDRFSAERPKGSFSTLEIQRTEQGDSAMYLCASSGPGTSDTGELFFGEGSRLTVL.

The genes are TRBV29-1 and TRBJ2-7; TRBD2 aligns across 10 bases. The germline gives CDR1 SQVTM, CDR2 ANQGSEA. The CDR3 runs 13 residues. Germline trimming cut 3 bases from V and 4 bases from J; bases unmatched to any gene: 3. DNA of the CDR3: TGCAGCGTTGATTTAGCGGGAGGTTACGAGCAGTACTTC. Amino acids: CSVDLAGGYEQYF.

This clonotype has just a few counts. The rearrangement joins TRBV6-2 or TRBV6-3 to TRBJ2-2; D not resolved. The V end lost 1 base, the J end lost 2 bases, and 5 bases lay between the germline ends. CDR3 length: 14 residues. From germline, CDR1 is MNHEY and CDR2 SVGEGT. The CDR3 DNA reads as TGTGCCAGCAGTTACTACCCCAACACCGGGGAGCTGTTTTTT. Translated, it gives CASSYYPNTGELFF.

The chain combines TRBV6-1 with TRBJ2-1; 7 bases fit TRBD2. Trimming removed 7 bases from V and 7 bases from J; junction bases left unmatched: 10. CDR3 length: 14 amino acids. CDR1 is MNHNS and CDR2 is SASEGT in the germline V gene. CDR3 nucleotides: TGTGCCAGCACCCAGCGGGGAGGGTGGAATGAGCAGTTCTTC. This codes for CASTQRGGWNEQFF.

This chain joins TRBV12-3 or TRBV12-4 and TRBJ2-2, with D possibly being TRBD1 or TRBD2 (5 bases each). The V end was cut by 7 bases, the J end by 4 bases, with 19 bases between. The CDR3 extends over 16 amino acids. CDR3 sequence: CASTRSGTPGTGELFF. The CDR3 DNA reads TGTGCCAGCACTAGGTCCGGGACCCCGGGCACCGGGGAGCTGTTTTTT.

This clonotype was seen a few times. The chain carries TRBV18 and TRBJ2-1; D is ambiguous. V was trimmed by 2 bases and J by 2 bases, leaving 7 bases between them. The germline V gene encodes CDR1 KGHSH and CDR2 LQKENI. The CDR3 runs 14 residues. The CDR3, as DNA: TGTGCCAGCTCACCATTCGTGCCCTACAATGAGCAGTTCTTC. It yields the protein CASSPFVPYNEQFF.

The V call is TRBV12-3 or TRBV12-4, the J call TRBJ1-4; 7 bases line up with TRBD1. CDR3 length equals 16 residues. Trimming removed 7 bases from V and 7 bases from J; junction bases left unmatched: 15. CDR3 bases: TGTGCCAGCAAAACAGACAGGGCTCACATGCGTGAAAAACTGTTTTTT. Amino acids: CASKTDRAHMREKLFF.

The chain uses TRBV11-2 and TRBJ2-3, with D perhaps TRBD1 (6 bases). Germline CDR1 is SGHAT and CDR2 is FQNNGV. V was shortened by 5 bases and J by 1 base, with 13 bases between the two germline ends. The CDR3 extends over 15 amino acids. CDR3 sequence: CASSPQGYRTDTQYF. In nucleotides, the CDR3 is TGTGCCAGCAGCCCGCAGGGGTATCGCACAGATACGCAGTATTTT.

Ten or more counts support this clonotype. J is TRBJ2-2 and V is TRBV12-3 or TRBV12-4, with 14 bases matching TRBD2. The CDR3 extends over 16 amino acids. V shed 5 bases and J 7 bases; nucleotides not matched to a gene: 6. The CDR3, as DNA: TGTGCCAGCAGTCAGGGACTAGCGGGAGTAGGCGGGGAGCTGTTTTTT. Amino acid sequence: CASSQGLAGVGGELFF.

This clonotype appeared a few times. The chain is built from TRBV6-5 and TRBJ2-7; D not resolved. Germline-derived CDR1 and CDR2 are MNHEY and SVGAGI. Between the trimmed V and J ends, which lost 4 bases and 7 bases, there was a span of 20 bases. The CDR3 loop spans 15 amino acids. The CDR3 protein is CASSLAGLPLGEQYV. CDR3 bases: TGTGCCAGCAGTTTAGCTGGCCTACCATTGGGTGAGCAGTACGTC.

The rearrangement uses TRBV7-9 and TRBJ2-1, with D possibly TRBD1 on 7 matching bases. The CDR3 totals 16 residues. Germline V gives CDR1 SEHNR, CDR2 FQNEAQ (reference sequence). V lost 0 bases, J lost 8 bases, and 17 bases lay in between. CDR3: CASSLAGGQFLDEQFF. In DNA, the CDR3 is TGTGCCAGCAGCTTAGCGGGGGGACAGTTTCTCGATGAGCAGTTCTTC.